Presented here are 29 T cell receptor beta chains from one specimen sequenced in a study of control samples from healthy donors and cancer patients (TCRdb year 2020). Receptor libraries were prepared by the immunoSEQ multiplex PCR assay. Entries here come from immuneACCESS through TCRdb and include only in-frame sequences with V and J called. Some clones fail to appear in such tables; in the studies checked, an unresolved V gene covers under half of the shortfall, and the cause of the remainder is unknown. This sample lists more than 70,000 clones; about nine tenths were detected once. Of the sample, around 1% is held by the ten largest clones. Source material: blood. The source is a woman aged 25-40 years in good health.

The V call is TRBV7-2, the J call TRBJ1-3; unclear D gene. Trimming removed 3 bases from V and 3 bases from J, with 15 bases in between. CDR1 is SGHTA and CDR2 is FQGNSA in the germline V gene. This CDR3 has 16 amino acids. CDR3 loop: CASSFQVTRSGNTIYF. In nucleotides, the CDR3 is TGTGCCAGCAGCTTCCAGGTTACCCGGAGTGGAAACACCATATATTTT.

This chain uses TRBV19 with TRBJ1-1, with D maybe TRBD1 (5 bases). Germline V gene data show CDR1 as LNHDA and CDR2 as SQIVND (reference sequence). The CDR3 sequence is 15 residues long. V was shortened by 4 bases and J by 4 bases, with 16 bases between the two germline ends. The CDR3 bases are TGTGCCAGTAGTAGTATAGGCAGGGTGAGCACTGAAGCTTTCTTT. It codes for CASSSIGRVSTEAFF.

This clone was recorded only once. The chain combines TRBV6-2 or TRBV6-3 with TRBJ2-7; D is ambiguous. Germline CDR1 and CDR2: MNHEY and SVGEGT. The germline V and J ends were trimmed by 0 bases and 5 bases, with 17 bases remaining between them. CDR3 length equals 16 residues. CDR3 sequence reads: CASSYSPTRDLDEQYF. The CDR3 nucleotides are TGTGCCAGCAGTTACTCCCCCACCAGAGACCTAGACGAGCAGTACTTC.

V gene TRBV12-3 or TRBV12-4 combines with J gene TRBJ1-5; tentative D call: TRBD1 (5 bases). Trimming took off 6 bases at V and 4 bases at J, with 10 bases between the two ends. The CDR3 contains 13 residues. This chain's CDR3 is CASSVGVNQPQHF. In DNA, the CDR3 is TGTGCCAGCAGCGTAGGGGTAAATCAGCCCCAGCATTTT.

V and J are TRBV6-5 and TRBJ1-1; a possible D gene is TRBD1 (5 bases). This CDR3 comprises 13 residues. The V end lost 8 bases, the J end lost 0 bases, and 10 bases lay between the germline ends. Germline loops: CDR1 MNHEY, CDR2 SVGAGI. The CDR3 bases are TGTGCCAGCCGGGACCAGGTGAACACTGAAGCTTTCTTT. Translation: CASRDQVNTEAFF.

This clone was seen a single time. The chain uses TRBV10-3 and TRBJ2-5; TRBD2 matches at 9 bases. The CDR3 runs 14 residues. Germline lookup yields CDR1 ENHRY and CDR2 SYGVKD. After removal of 6 bases from V and 4 bases from J, the junction contained 6 bases not matched to a gene. The CDR3 is CAIRAGGLIETQYF. DNA for the CDR3: TGTGCCATCAGAGCGGGGGGTTTAATAGAGACCCAGTACTTC.

The chain employs TRBV3-1 (or the pseudogene TRBV3-2) and TRBJ2-5; D is unresolved. Germline V gene sequence: CDR1 LGHDT, CDR2 YNNKEL (reference sequence). CDR3 length: 12 amino acids. V dropped 4 bases and J dropped 2 bases, with 5 bases sitting between them. CDR3 nucleotides: TGTGCCAGCAGCCGCGATCAAGAGACCCAGTACTTC. As protein: CASSRDQETQYF.

The chain employs TRBV7-2 and TRBJ2-7; TRBD2 matches 12 bases. V lost 7 bases and J lost 4; bases outside the gene matches: 8. In germline, CDR1 is SGHTA, CDR2 FQGNSA. This CDR3 has 15 residues. The CDR3 DNA reads as TGTGCCAGCAACCTACTAGCGGGGGGTTTGTACGAGCAGTACTTC. Its protein is CASNLLAGGLYEQYF.

The rearrangement joins TRBV28 to TRBJ2-2; D unresolved. V was shortened by 5 bases and J by 6 bases, with 10 bases between the two germline ends. In germline, CDR1 is MDHEN, CDR2 SYDVKM. The CDR3 is 13 amino acids. For the CDR3, the DNA is TGTGCCAGCAGTACCCTAACCCCCGGGGAGCTGTTTTTT. This gives the protein CASSTLTPGELFF.

This clone was detected only once. The CDR3 DNA sequence: TGTGCCAGCAGCTTAAGAGGGGACTTCTATGGCTACACCTTC. Residues: CASSLRGDFYGYTF. The V gene is TRBV7-9, the J gene TRBJ1-2; D possibly corresponds to TRBD1 (5 bases). V was shortened by 2 bases and J by 4 bases, with 11 bases between the two germline ends. CDR1 is SEHNR and CDR2 is FQNEAQ in the germline V gene (reference sequence). The CDR3 sequence is 14 residues long.

V and J are TRBV10-1 and TRBJ1-4; 7 positions agree with TRBD1. Germline V lookup: CDR1 WNHNN, CDR2 SYGVQD (reference sequence). The CDR3 length is 16 residues. With 4 bases clipped from V and 6 bases from J, the junction kept 11 bases outside the gene matches. This CDR3 is CASSGIKEGAHEKLFF. DNA of the CDR3: TGCGCCAGCAGTGGGATAAAAGAGGGGGCGCATGAAAAACTGTTTTTT.

The chain carries TRBV24-1 and TRBJ1-5, with D perhaps TRBD1 (5 bases). The germline V and J ends were trimmed by 6 bases and 0 bases, with 11 bases remaining between them. The CDR3 is 15 residues long. Per germline, CDR1 KGHDR and CDR2 SFDVKD. In nucleotides, the CDR3 is TGTGCCACCAGTCGGGACGGATCTAGCAATCAGCCCCAGCATTTT. Translation gives CATSRDGSSNQPQHF.

The chain couples TRBV2 to TRBJ2-3; 9 bases align to TRBD1. Germline CDR1 and CDR2: SNHLY and FYNNEI. The CDR3 spans 15 residues. V lost 8 bases to trimming and J lost 0 bases; unmatched junction nucleotides: 6. In DNA, the CDR3 is TGTGCCAGCCGAGCTGACAGGGGGAGCACAGATACGCAGTATTTT. It codes for CASRADRGSTDTQYF.

This clone was picked up one time. J is TRBJ1-4 and V is TRBV10-3; weak D call: TRBD1 (5 bases). The CDR3 is 14 residues long. Germline V gene sequence: CDR1 ENHRY, CDR2 SYGVKD. The V gene lost 2 bases and the J gene lost 2 bases, with 6 bases spanning the gap. The DNA for the CDR3 is TGTGCCATCAGTGAGGGGGACACTAATGAAAAACTGTTTTTT. This sequence encodes CAISEGDTNEKLFF.

The CDR3 sequence is CASSQGLGVGYEQYF. The DNA for the CDR3 is TGTGCCAGCAGCCAAGGATTAGGGGTAGGCTACGAGCAGTACTTC. The chain employs TRBV14 and TRBJ2-7; D might be TRBD1 (5 bases). Germline V gives CDR1 SGHDN, CDR2 FVKESK. The CDR3 loop spans 15 amino acids. V was trimmed by 1 base and J by 3 bases, leaving 13 bases between them.

This clone was observed once. The rearrangement links TRBV10-1 to TRBJ2-1, with D hard to call. CDR1 WNHNN and CDR2 SYGVQD come from the germline V gene (reference sequence). V was shortened by 8 bases and J by 4 bases, with 6 bases between the two germline ends. The CDR3 covers 11 residues. The CDR3 DNA follows: TGCGCCAGCGGAACATACAATGAGCAGTTCTTC. It encodes CASGTYNEQFF.

The V and J genes are TRBV6-6 and TRBJ2-5, with D tentatively TRBD1 (6 bases). The ends were cut back, 2 bases at V and 5 bases at J, with 12 bases in the middle. Germline CDR1 is MNHNY and CDR2 is SVGAGI (reference sequence). This CDR3 spans 14 amino acids. CDR3: CASSYTGSWETQYF. The DNA for the CDR3 is TGTGCCAGCAGTTACACAGGGTCGTGGGAGACCCAGTACTTC.

The rearrangement links TRBV28 to TRBJ1-6, with D possibly matching TRBD1 (6 bases). The germline V and J ends were trimmed by 8 bases and 11 bases, with 16 bases remaining between them. Germline CDR1 is MDHEN and CDR2 is SYDVKM. The CDR3 contains 13 residues. The CDR3 nucleotides are TGTGCCAGCTTCCGAGGGGGAGCAGCACCCCTCCACTTT. Protein product: CASFRGGAAPLHF.

The CDR3 reads CASRLTGNTEAFF. In nucleotides, the CDR3 is TGTGCCAGCAGACTGACAGGGAACACTGAAGCTTTCTTT. The genes are TRBV6-5 and TRBJ1-1; possibly TRBD1 for D (6 bases). The CDR3 is 13 amino acids. V was pared by 6 bases and J by 1 base, with 9 bases between. Per the germline V gene, CDR1 is MNHEY and CDR2 is SVGAGI.

CDR3 sequence reads: CASSLDGHYGYTF. The CDR3 coding sequence is TGTGCCAGCAGTTTAGACGGACACTATGGCTACACCTTC. This sequence joins TRBV28 and TRBJ1-2, with unresolved D. This CDR3 is built from 13 residues. The V end lost 2 bases, the J end lost 3 bases, and 7 bases lay between the germline ends. CDR1 is MDHEN and CDR2 is SYDVKM in the germline V gene.

This sequence joins TRBV7-9 and TRBJ2-3; 11 positions agree with TRBD1. The CDR3 extends over 15 amino acids. In germline, CDR1 is SEHNR, CDR2 FQNEAQ (reference sequence). Trimming removed 5 bases from V and 4 bases from J; junction bases left unmatched: 5. CDR3 DNA: TGTGCCAGCAGCCAGGACAGGGGGCGCTCAGATACGCAGTATTTT. Its translation is CASSQDRGRSDTQYF.

The rearrangement links TRBV28 to TRBJ1-3; no firm D call. This CDR3 contains 11 residues. Trimming shortened V by 5 bases and J by 9 bases, and 8 bases separated the two germline ends. Germline V gene sequence: CDR1 MDHEN, CDR2 SYDVKM. CDR3 nucleotides: TGTGCCAGCAGTGATGTCCTCACCATATATTTT. As protein: CASSDVLTIYF. Full variable domain (outside the CDR3, taken from reference TRBV28 and TRBJ1-3): DVKVTQSSRYLVKRTGEKVFLECVQDMDHENMFWYRQDPGLGLRLIYFSYDVKMKEKGDIPEGYSVSREKKERFSLILESASTNQTSMYLCASSDVLTIYFGEGSWLTVV.

This chain uses TRBV6-4 with TRBJ1-1, with D unclear. V was cut by 1 base and J by 0 bases, with 15 bases left in between. This CDR3 is built from 17 residues. Germline V gene lookup returns CDR1 MRHNA and CDR2 SNTAGT. The CDR3 DNA reads TGTGCCAGCAGTGACTTGCGGGGATTGGGCATGAACACTGAAGCTTTCTTT. It yields the protein CASSDLRGLGMNTEAFF.

V is TRBV5-5 and J is TRBJ1-5; D is ambiguous. Germline lookup yields CDR1 SGHKS and CDR2 YYEKEE (reference sequence). The ends were cut back, 3 bases at V and 0 bases at J, with 10 bases in the middle. The CDR3 is 15 amino acids. CDR3 bases: TGTGCCAGCAGCTGGACGTATACTAGCAATCAGCCCCAGCATTTT. It codes for CASSWTYTSNQPQHF. The whole variable domain, remainder taken from reference TRBV5-5 and TRBJ1-5, is DAGVTQSPTHLIKTRGQQVTLRCSPISGHKSVSWYQQVLGQGPQFIFQYYEKEERGRGNFPDRFSARQFPNYSSELNVNALLLGDSALYLCASSWTYTSNQPQHFGDGTRLSIL.

The rearrangement links TRBV1 to TRBJ1-2; the table calls TRBD1, which could not be checked here. TRBV1 counts as a pseudogene. The length of the CDR3 is 15 residues. CDR3 loop: CTSSPGTGAWYGYTF. CDR3 DNA sequence: TGCACCAGCAGCCCCGGGACAGGCGCCTGGTATGGCTACACCTTC.

This chain connects TRBV11-2 to TRBJ2-7; D might be TRBD1 or TRBD2, each matching 5 bases. CDR3 length: 14 residues. V was shortened by 5 bases and J by 2 bases, with 13 bases between the two germline ends. Per germline, CDR1 SGHAT and CDR2 FQNNGV. CDR3 sequence (DNA): TGTGCCAGCAGCCTAGGGACGGTCCCCTACGAGCAGTACTTC. This encodes CASSLGTVPYEQYF.

CDR3 region: CASTRDGTNSPLHF. The CDR3 bases are TGTGCCAGCACCCGGGACGGAACAAATTCACCCCTCCACTTT. The chain employs TRBV28 and TRBJ1-6, with D perhaps matching TRBD1 (5 bases). V lost 7 bases and J 7 bases, leaving 14 bases between the germline ends. Germline V lookup: CDR1 MDHEN, CDR2 SYDVKM. The CDR3 runs to 14 residues.

The V and J genes are TRBV7-2 and TRBJ1-1, with D tentatively TRBD1 (6 bases). Deletions cut 5 bases from V and 11 bases from J, with 15 bases between. The germline V gene encodes CDR1 SGHTA and CDR2 FQGNSA. The CDR3 totals 12 residues. CDR3 region: CASSQGGLGAFF. CDR3 in DNA: TGTGCCAGCAGCCAAGGGGGGTTAGGTGCTTTCTTT.

The chain carries TRBV10-3 and TRBJ2-1, with TRBD2 matching 14 bases. This CDR3 region has 17 residues. The germline V gene encodes CDR1 ENHRY and CDR2 SYGVKD. Trimming removed 6 bases from V and 0 bases from J; junction bases left unmatched: 4. CDR3 in DNA: TGTGCCATCAGGGGACTAGCGGGAGTGAGCTCCTACAATGAGCAGTTCTTC. This gives the protein CAIRGLAGVSSYNEQFF.